What follows are 31 T cell receptor beta chains derived from one specimen sequenced in a study of shared T cell receptors in the human thymus. The repertoire was sequenced with immunoSEQ multiplex PCR; TCRdb's copy has only in-frame clones and lacks some. The sample holds some 700,000 clones, over 75% seen once. Separately, the same data were catalogued under a study of human thymus T cells.

Sequencing was done on a sample of thymocytes. These receptors were obtained from a boy less than two years old with a congenital heart defect.

This clone was observed a handful of times. The chain uses TRBV6-1 and TRBJ1-4; D gene unclear. There are 12 residues in the CDR3. Germline CDR1 and CDR2: MNHNS and SASEGT. The V end was cut by 6 bases, the J end by 7 bases, with 9 bases between. DNA for the CDR3: TGTGCCAGCAGGGTTCACGGTGAAAAACTGTTTTTT. Translating gives CASRVHGEKLFF.

This clone was counted only a few times. The chain recombines TRBV19 with TRBJ1-5, with no clear D. V lost 7 bases and J lost 2, with 9 bases in between. The germline CDR1 and CDR2 sequences are LNHDA and SQIVND (reference sequence). The CDR3 totals 13 residues. CDR3 DNA: TGTGCCAGTAACAGAGATTGCAATCAGCCCCAGCATTTT. Protein sequence: CASNRDCNQPQHF.

The chain carries TRBV19 and TRBJ1-2; TRBD1 is a possible D gene (5 bases). Germline V gives CDR1 LNHDA, CDR2 SQIVND (reference sequence). The CDR3 loop spans 14 amino acids. V lost 6 bases and J lost 3, with 14 bases in between. This CDR3 is CASSREGTHYGYTF. The CDR3 DNA sequence: TGTGCCAGTAGCCGGGAGGGGACCCACTATGGCTACACCTTC.

V and J are TRBV9 and TRBJ2-1; TRBD2 matches at 7 bases. The CDR3 is 15 residues long. Germline CDR1 SGDLS, CDR2 YYNGEE. The J segment lost 5 bases and the V segment lost 0 bases, leaving 5 bases of the junction unmatched. The CDR3, as DNA: TGTGCCAGCAGCGTAGGTCTAGCGGACAACAATGAGCAGTTCTTC. Translated: CASSVGLADNNEQFF.

The chain carries TRBV6-5 and TRBJ2-1, with 8 positions matching TRBD2. The CDR3 is 13 residues long. From germline, CDR1 is MNHEY and CDR2 SVGAGI. V gave up 6 bases and J gave up 9 bases; unmatched junction bases: 7. CDR3 sequence reads: CASRPRTSTEQFF. DNA of the CDR3: TGTGCCAGCAGACCCCGGACTAGCACTGAGCAGTTCTTC.

This chain uses TRBV4-1 with TRBJ1-5; the D gene is possibly TRBD1 (6 bases). The germline V gene has CDR1 MGHRA and CDR2 YSYEKL. V gave up 0 bases and J gave up 1 base, with 13 bases separating them. The CDR3 totals 17 residues. As DNA, the CDR3 is TGCGCCAGCAGCCAAGAATGGGGGCTTGGGAGCAATCAGCCCCAGCATTTT. This encodes CASSQEWGLGSNQPQHF.

This rearrangement joins TRBV6-1 to TRBJ1-2; D might be TRBD1 (5 bases). The CDR3 spans 17 residues. V shed 2 bases and J shed 2 bases, with 18 bases lying between them. Germline CDR1 MNHNS, CDR2 SASEGT. Here the CDR3 reads CASSEKGPWGTNYGYTF. DNA for the CDR3: TGTGCCAGCAGTGAAAAGGGTCCGTGGGGCACCAACTATGGCTACACCTTC.

The chain joins TRBV9 to TRBJ2-7; the D is unclear. CDR1 and CDR2 from the germline V gene are SGDLS and YYNGEE. Trimming took 0 bases from V and 3 from J, leaving 7 bases between them. The CDR3 totals 13 residues. In DNA, the CDR3 is TGTGCCAGCAGCGTAGAAGTCGGCTACGAGCAGTACTTC. Its protein is CASSVEVGYEQYF.

CDR3 bases: TGTGCCAGCAGTTTGATAGCGGGAGACTCCTACGAGCAGTACTTC. Residues: CASSLIAGDSYEQYF. J is TRBJ2-7 and V is TRBV28; 9 bases line up with TRBD2. The V segment lost 3 bases and the J segment 0 bases; nucleotides outside the gene matches: 3. CDR3 length: 15 amino acids. Germline CDR1 and CDR2: MDHEN and SYDVKM.

This sequence joins TRBV6-1 and TRBJ2-5, with 7 positions matching TRBD1. The junction had 8 bases not matched to a gene; V was cut back by 4 bases and J by 0 bases. CDR1 and CDR2 (germline): MNHNS, SASEGT. The CDR3 runs to 16 residues. This chain's CDR3 is CASSGQGWPHQETQYF. In DNA form, the CDR3 reads TGTGCCAGCAGTGGACAGGGTTGGCCACACCAAGAGACCCAGTACTTC.

The chain couples TRBV5-6 to TRBJ2-5, with D possibly matching TRBD1 (6 bases). Trimming stripped 6 bases from V and 6 bases from J, with 15 bases between. From germline, CDR1 is SGHDT and CDR2 YYEEEE. The CDR3 loop spans 13 amino acids. The CDR3 sequence: CASNPNRAKTQYF. CDR3 DNA: TGTGCCAGCAACCCAAACAGGGCAAAGACCCAGTACTTC.

J is TRBJ2-2 and V is TRBV7-7; D is uncertain. With 1 base removed from V and 6 bases from J, the gap between germline ends came to 9 bases. This CDR3 region has 14 residues. CDR1 is SSHAT and CDR2 is FNYEAQ in the germline V gene (reference sequence). The CDR3 is CASSLDYLSGELFF. The DNA for the CDR3 is TGTGCCAGCAGCTTAGACTACCTTTCCGGGGAGCTGTTTTTT.

The genes are TRBV20-1 and TRBJ2-2, with D uncertain. From germline, CDR1 is DFQATT and CDR2 SNEGSKA (reference sequence). Trimming took off 3 bases at V and 5 bases at J, with 4 bases between the two ends. CDR3 length: 11 amino acids. The CDR3 region is CSARETGELFF. For the CDR3, the DNA is TGCAGTGCTAGGGAGACCGGGGAGCTGTTTTTT.

This chain's CDR3 is CASSLSTSGPYEQYF. CDR3 bases: TGTGCCAGCAGCTTATCGACTAGCGGCCCCTACGAGCAGTACTTC. The rearrangement uses TRBV7-2 and TRBJ2-7; 9 bases are a match to TRBD2. The CDR3 is 15 residues long. Per the germline V gene, CDR1 is SGHTA and CDR2 is FQGNSA. V shed 2 bases and J 2 bases; nucleotides not matched to a gene: 4.

This chain connects TRBV5-8 to TRBJ2-1; 11 bases align to TRBD2. The CDR3 spans 16 residues. After removal of 3 bases from V and 4 bases from J, the junction contained 6 bases not matched to a gene. The V gene's germline CDR1 is SGHTS and CDR2 YDEGEE. The CDR3 DNA sequence: TGTGCCAGCAGCTCTCCGGGACTAGCGGAATACAATGAGCAGTTCTTC. Protein sequence: CASSSPGLAEYNEQFF.

This clone was seen a single time. The CDR3 sequence is CASSQDPGQGTTGELFF. The CDR3 DNA is TGCGCCAGCAGCCAAGATCCGGGACAGGGGACCACCGGGGAGCTGTTTTTT. The genes are TRBV4-3 and TRBJ2-2; 10 bases map to TRBD1. Germline-derived CDR1 and CDR2 are LGHNA and YSLEER. J was trimmed by 4 bases and V by 0 bases; bases with no gene match: 5. The CDR3 is 17 amino acids.

V is TRBV19 and J is TRBJ2-1, with a tentative D call TRBD2 (6 bases). The V gene's germline CDR1 is LNHDA and CDR2 SQIVND (reference sequence). Between the trimmed V and J ends, which lost 4 bases and 5 bases, there was a span of 24 bases. The CDR3 length is 18 residues. The CDR3 DNA is TGTGCCAGTAGTACCCGGGGTAGTATGGGGAGGTTTAACAATGAGCAGTTCTTC. Residues: CASSTRGSMGRFNNEQFF.

The chain carries TRBV4-3 and TRBJ2-1; TRBD1 aligns across 10 bases. The V and J ends lost 3 bases and 5 bases, in that order; junction bases with no gene match: 1. The CDR3 spans 14 residues. Germline loops: CDR1 LGHNA, CDR2 YSLEER. Here the CDR3 DNA reads TGCGCCAGCAGCCAGGGGACAGGGGACAATGAGCAGTTCTTC. This codes for CASSQGTGDNEQFF.

V gene TRBV5-6 combines with J gene TRBJ2-5; possibly TRBD2 for D (6 bases). The J call is doubtful: the DNA matches TRBJ2-7 better. The germline gives CDR1 SGHDT, CDR2 YYEEEE. CDR3 length equals 19 residues. CDR3 amino acids: CASSFFGVRDSYSSYEQYF. The CDR3 bases are TGTGCCAGCAGCTTTTTCGGGGTGCGGGACTCCTACAGCTCCTACGAGCAGTACTTC.

V usage is TRBV5-1 and J usage is TRBJ2-1; D is undetermined. The CDR3 is 12 residues long. Germline CDR1 is SGHRS and CDR2 is YFSETQ. The V and J ends lost 5 bases and 4 bases respectively, with 7 bases between them. The chain's CDR3 is CASSFEYNEQFF. CDR3 in DNA: TGCGCCAGCAGTTTTGAGTACAATGAGCAGTTCTTC.

The gene calls are TRBV6-5 and TRBJ2-7; 9 bases agree with TRBD2. Trimming cost V 0 bases and J 3 bases; bases outside gene matches: 3. Germline assignment: CDR1 MNHEY and CDR2 SVGAGI. The CDR3 is 15 residues long. The CDR3 DNA sequence: TGTGCCAGCAGTTACTCCTGGCGGGAGGGCTACGAGCAGTACTTC. Amino acid sequence: CASSYSWREGYEQYF.

The chain recombines TRBV19 with TRBJ1-5; D may be TRBD1 (6 bases). The CDR3 loop spans 16 amino acids. Trimming took off 6 bases at V and 2 bases at J, with 17 bases between the two ends. Germline V lookup: CDR1 LNHDA, CDR2 SQIVND (reference sequence). CDR3: CASSLKQGGGNQPQHF. Written as DNA, the CDR3 is TGTGCCAGTAGCCTTAAACAGGGAGGGGGCAATCAGCCCCAGCATTTT.

The genes are TRBV7-3 and TRBJ2-3, with 11 bases aligning to TRBD2. Germline values: CDR1 SGHTA, CDR2 FQGTGA. The CDR3 totals 17 residues. The V segment lost 5 bases and the J segment 3 bases; nucleotides outside the gene matches: 10. CDR3 in DNA: TGTGCCAGCAGCCCGACCACTAGCGGGAGTGGGACAGATACGCAGTATTTT. It codes for CASSPTTSGSGTDTQYF. The whole variable domain, remainder taken from reference TRBV7-3 and TRBJ2-3, is GAGVSQTPSNKVTEKGKYVELRCDPISGHTALYWYRQSLGQGPEFLIYFQGTGAADDSGLPNDRFFAVRPEGSVSTLKIQRTERGDSAVYLCASSPTTSGSGTDTQYFGPGTRLTVL.

Worth noting for this clone: One junction end does not reproduce the germline sequence, and a read error may be involved. V usage is TRBV5-8 and J usage is TRBJ1-1, with 7 bases that match TRBD1. CDR1 is SGHTS, CDR2 YDEGEE, per germline. The CDR3 spans 11 residues. CDR3 bases: TGTGCCAGCAGCTCCACAGGGGACGGTAACTTT. It translates to CASSSTGDGNF.

This clone was recorded once. V is TRBV2 and J is TRBJ2-7; 9 bases map to TRBD2. With V trimmed by 7 bases and J by 4 bases, 11 bases remained unmatched. The germline gives CDR1 SNHLY, CDR2 FYNNEI. The CDR3 runs to 15 residues. The CDR3 loop reads CASTPPASGKYEQYF. Written as DNA, the CDR3 is TGTGCCAGCACCCCGCCGGCTAGCGGGAAGTACGAGCAGTACTTC.

V is TRBV14 and J is TRBJ2-7; D gene unclear. The CDR3 is made up of 17 amino acids. Germline loops: CDR1 SGHDN, CDR2 FVKESK. Trimming shortened V by 1 base and J by 2 bases, and 18 bases separated the two germline ends. This CDR3 reads CASSQVGDGSFTYEQYF. CDR3 DNA: TGTGCCAGCAGCCAAGTCGGAGACGGGTCCTTTACCTACGAGCAGTACTTC.

About this clone itself: Germline is not matched at one junction end, which may reflect a read error. The chain couples TRBV19 to TRBJ2-7, with a tentative D call TRBD1 (7 bases). The CDR3 covers 14 residues. The germline gives CDR1 LNHDA, CDR2 SQIVND (reference sequence). The DNA for the CDR3 is TGTGCCAGTAGTGCGGGACAGCTCTCCCACGAGCAGTACTTC. This gives the protein CASSAGQLSHEQYF.

Turning to this clone: Other nucleotide sequences in the sample specify the same CDR3. V and J are TRBV9 and TRBJ2-7; 7 positions agree with TRBD2. This CDR3 has 12 amino acids. Germline CDR1 and CDR2: SGDLS and YYNGEE. The J segment lost 6 bases and the V segment lost 0 bases, leaving 0 bases of the junction unmatched. The CDR3 reads CASSVGGGEQYF. The CDR3 bases are TGTGCCAGCAGCGTAGGGGGGGGCGAGCAGTACTTC.

This chain links TRBV4-1 with TRBJ2-7; 10 nucleotides line up with TRBD1. The V segment lost 1 base and the J segment 5 bases; nucleotides outside the gene matches: 2. Germline V gene data show CDR1 as MGHRA and CDR2 as YSYEKL. The CDR3 loop spans 14 amino acids. The CDR3 loop reads CASSQGDRGHEQYF. The CDR3 DNA reads as TGCGCCAGCAGCCAAGGGGACAGGGGTCACGAGCAGTACTTC.

This sequence joins TRBV7-3 and TRBJ2-3; 9 nucleotides align to TRBD2. Germline values: CDR1 SGHTA, CDR2 FQGTGA. This CDR3 region has 17 residues. Germline trimming cut 3 bases from V and 5 bases from J; bases unmatched to any gene: 12. The CDR3 spells CASSLFPGLANGDTQYF. The CDR3 nucleotides are TGTGCCAGCAGCTTGTTTCCGGGACTAGCTAACGGAGATACGCAGTATTTT.

The chain has TRBV4-3 and TRBJ2-3; 8 positions match TRBD1. Germline values: CDR1 LGHNA, CDR2 YSLEER. The CDR3 totals 16 residues. V lost 0 bases, J lost 6 bases, and 8 bases stayed unmatched. This CDR3 is CASSQDPTGAEDTQYF. CDR3 nucleotides: TGCGCCAGCAGCCAAGATCCGACAGGGGCAGAGGATACGCAGTATTTT.